This T cell receptor beta chain stems from a study of T cell responses to AZD1222 COVID-19 vaccine. Study-wide results and limits: Nearly half of spike-specific TCRs reportedly target variant regions that are unmutated in the B.1.351 and B.1.1.7 variants. There were repertoire samples only from the period after the peak T cell response. Baseline serology detected seropositivity in only a handful of AZD1222 recipients.

With respect to this clone: The target antigen is unknown.

The V end lost 3 bases, the J end lost 8 bases, and 19 bases lay between the germline ends. CDR3 length equals 15 residues. Germline-derived CDR1 and CDR2 are LNHNV and YYDKDF (reference sequence). The data were produced by immunoSEQ multiplex PCR, yet TCRdb's version contains in-frame clones alone and is incomplete. The profile shows 150,000 to 200,000 clones, about nine tenths of them singletons. This receptor was obtained from an adult who received the AZD1222 COVID-19 vaccine. The rearrangement joins TRBV15 to TRBJ1-2; no firm D call. The sample consisted of peripheral blood, taken 28 days after the second AZD1222 dose. The CDR3 coding sequence is TGTGCCACCAGCAGCCTAAAATTCGCCAGCGTCGGCTACACCTTC. Its translation is CATSSLKFASVGYTF.